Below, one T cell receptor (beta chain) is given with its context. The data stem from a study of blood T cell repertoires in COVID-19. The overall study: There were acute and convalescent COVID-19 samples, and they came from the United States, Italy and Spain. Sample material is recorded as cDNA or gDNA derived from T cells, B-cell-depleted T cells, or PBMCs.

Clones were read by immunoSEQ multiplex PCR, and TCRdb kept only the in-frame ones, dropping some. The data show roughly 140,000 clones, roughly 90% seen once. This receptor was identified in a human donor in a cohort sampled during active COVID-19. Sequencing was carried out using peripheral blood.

The CDR3 is CASSQGPRGTGRFRSDEQFF. In DNA form, the CDR3 reads TGTGCCAGCAGCCAAGGCCCGAGGGGGACGGGGCGATTCCGGTCGGATGAGCAGTTCTTC. This chain uses TRBV14 with TRBJ2-1; weak D call: TRBD1 (6 bases). Trimming took off 1 base at V and 8 bases at J, with 30 bases between the two ends. Germline lookup yields CDR1 SGHDN and CDR2 FVKESK. This CDR3 spans 20 amino acids.